This entry is about one TCR beta chain. Antigen unknown. As the CDR3 is not closed by the conserved phenylalanine or tryptophan, this likely results from a read error. Study conclusions and caveats: Larger-cohort validation covered only one TCR beta V-J rearrangement.

V gave up 4 bases and J gave up 6 bases, with 11 bases separating them. CDR3 length: 13 residues. The germline V gene encodes CDR1 SNHLY and CDR2 FYNNEI. TCRdb independently ran MiXCR on the 5' RACE reads; one entry per CDR3 protein. The table includes about 62,000 distinct CDR3 sequences, 25% to 30% detected once. This receptor was taken from a female donor with breast cancer. The chain uses TRBV2 and TRBJ2-3; possible D gene TRBD1, 5 bases. Sequencing was done on a sample of tumor-infiltrating naive CD4+ T cells sorted from the breast tumor. Subset in this sample: naive CD4+ T cells, CD4+CD45RA+CD25-. CDR3 DNA: TGTGCCAGCAGTGGGGGCATGAGGGATACGCAGTATGTT. Amino acids: CASSGGMRDTQYV.